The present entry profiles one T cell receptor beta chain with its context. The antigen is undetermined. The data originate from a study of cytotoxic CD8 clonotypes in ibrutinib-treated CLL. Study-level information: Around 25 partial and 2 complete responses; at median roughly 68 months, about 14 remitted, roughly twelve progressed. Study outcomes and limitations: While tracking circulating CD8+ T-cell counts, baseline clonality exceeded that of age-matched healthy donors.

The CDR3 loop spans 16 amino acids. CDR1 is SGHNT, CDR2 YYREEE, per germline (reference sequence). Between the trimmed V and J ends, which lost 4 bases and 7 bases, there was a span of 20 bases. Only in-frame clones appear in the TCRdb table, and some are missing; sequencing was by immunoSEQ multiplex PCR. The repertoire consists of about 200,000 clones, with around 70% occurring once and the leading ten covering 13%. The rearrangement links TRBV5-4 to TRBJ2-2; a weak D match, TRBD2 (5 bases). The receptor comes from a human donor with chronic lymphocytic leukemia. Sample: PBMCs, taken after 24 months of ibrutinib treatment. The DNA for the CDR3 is TGTGCCAGCAGCCTGGGTTCAGCGGTTTATTACGGGGAGCTGTTTTTT. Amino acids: CASSLGSAVYYGELFF. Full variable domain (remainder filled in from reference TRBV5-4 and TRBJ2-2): ETGVTQSPTHLIKTRGQQVTLRCSSQSGHNTVSWYQQALGQGPQFIFQYYREEENGRGNFPPRFSGLQFPNYSSELNVNALELDDSALYLCASSLGSAVYYGELFFGEGSRLTVL.